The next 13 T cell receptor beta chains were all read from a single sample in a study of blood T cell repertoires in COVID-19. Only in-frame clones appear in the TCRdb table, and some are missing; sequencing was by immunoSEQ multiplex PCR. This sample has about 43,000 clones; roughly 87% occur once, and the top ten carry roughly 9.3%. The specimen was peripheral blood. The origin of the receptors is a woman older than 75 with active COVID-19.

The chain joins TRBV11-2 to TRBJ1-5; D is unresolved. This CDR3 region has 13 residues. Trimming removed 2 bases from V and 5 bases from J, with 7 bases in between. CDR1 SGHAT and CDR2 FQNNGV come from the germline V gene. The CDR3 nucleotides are TGTGCCAGCAGCTTACAGGATCATCAGCCCCAGCATTTT. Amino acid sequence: CASSLQDHQPQHF.

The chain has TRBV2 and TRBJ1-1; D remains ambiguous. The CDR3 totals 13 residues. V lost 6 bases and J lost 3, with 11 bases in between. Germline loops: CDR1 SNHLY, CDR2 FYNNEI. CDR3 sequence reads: CASSEETHTEAFF. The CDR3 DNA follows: TGTGCCAGCAGCGAGGAGACGCACACTGAAGCTTTCTTT.

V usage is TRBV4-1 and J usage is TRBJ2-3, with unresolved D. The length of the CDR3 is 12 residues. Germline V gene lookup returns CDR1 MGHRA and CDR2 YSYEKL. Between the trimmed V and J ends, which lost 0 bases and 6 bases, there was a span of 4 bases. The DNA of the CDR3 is TGCGCCAGCAGCCAAGAGAGTGATACGCAGTATTTT. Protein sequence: CASSQESDTQYF.

The CDR3 loop reads CASSPSLDRVRQYF. Here the CDR3 DNA reads TGTGCCAGCAGTCCCTCCCTGGACAGGGTTAGACAGTATTTT. The rearrangement joins TRBV6-2 or TRBV6-3 to TRBJ2-3, with 8 bases lining up with TRBD1. Germline-derived CDR1 and CDR2 are MNHEY and SVGEGT. The CDR3 length is 14 residues. With V trimmed by 5 bases and J by 12 bases, 13 bases remained unmatched.

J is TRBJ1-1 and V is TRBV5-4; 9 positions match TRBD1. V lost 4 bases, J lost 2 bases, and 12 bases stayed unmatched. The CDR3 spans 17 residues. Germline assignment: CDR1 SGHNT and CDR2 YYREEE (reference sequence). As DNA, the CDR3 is TGTGCCAGCAGCCCGAGGATAGGACAGGGGAAAAACACTGAAGCTTTCTTT. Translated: CASSPRIGQGKNTEAFF.

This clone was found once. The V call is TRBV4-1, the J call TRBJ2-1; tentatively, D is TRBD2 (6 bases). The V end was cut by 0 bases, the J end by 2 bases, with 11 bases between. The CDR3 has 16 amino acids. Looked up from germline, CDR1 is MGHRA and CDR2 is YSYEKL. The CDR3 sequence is CASSQDLGGPYNEQFF. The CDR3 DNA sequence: TGCGCCAGCAGCCAAGATCTGGGGGGACCCTACAATGAGCAGTTCTTC.

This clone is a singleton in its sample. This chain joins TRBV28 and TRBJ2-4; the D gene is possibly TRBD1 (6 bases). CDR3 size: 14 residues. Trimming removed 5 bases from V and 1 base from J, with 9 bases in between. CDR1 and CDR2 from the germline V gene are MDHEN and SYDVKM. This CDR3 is CASSETGAKNIQYF. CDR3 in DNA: TGTGCCAGCAGTGAAACAGGGGCCAAAAACATTCAGTACTTC.

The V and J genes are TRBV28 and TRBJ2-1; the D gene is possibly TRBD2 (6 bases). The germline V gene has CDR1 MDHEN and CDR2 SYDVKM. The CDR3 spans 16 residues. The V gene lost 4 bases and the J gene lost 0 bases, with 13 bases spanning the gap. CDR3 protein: CASSSGIGSSYNEQFF. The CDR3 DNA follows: TGTGCCAGCAGTTCCGGGATCGGGAGCTCCTACAATGAGCAGTTCTTC. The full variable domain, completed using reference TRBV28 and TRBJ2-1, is DVKVTQSSRYLVKRTGEKVFLECVQDMDHENMFWYRQDPGLGLRLIYFSYDVKMKEKGDIPEGYSVSREKKERFSLILESASTNQTSMYLCASSSGIGSSYNEQFFGPGTRLTVL.

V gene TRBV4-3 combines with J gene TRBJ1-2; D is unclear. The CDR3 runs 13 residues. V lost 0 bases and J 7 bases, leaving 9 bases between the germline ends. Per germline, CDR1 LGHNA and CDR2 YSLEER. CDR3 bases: TGCGCCAGCAGCCAAGAAGGCCGAGGTGGCTACACCTTC. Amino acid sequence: CASSQEGRGGYTF.

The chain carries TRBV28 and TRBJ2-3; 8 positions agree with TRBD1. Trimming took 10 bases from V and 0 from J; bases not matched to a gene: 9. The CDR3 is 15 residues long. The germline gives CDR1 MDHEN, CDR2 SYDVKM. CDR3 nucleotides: TGTGCCATAACCCGGGCAGGGGGCAGCACAGATACGCAGTATTTT. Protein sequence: CAITRAGGSTDTQYF.

The CDR3 is CASSPTGIEAQYF. The DNA for the CDR3 is TGTGCCAGCAGCCCCACAGGGATTGAAGCCCAGTACTTC. The chain carries TRBV6-2 or TRBV6-3 and TRBJ2-5; tentative D call: TRBD1 (6 bases). The length of the CDR3 is 13 residues. V was clipped by 6 bases and J by 9 bases, with 17 bases between them. Germline CDR1 reads MNHEY; CDR2 reads SVGEGT.

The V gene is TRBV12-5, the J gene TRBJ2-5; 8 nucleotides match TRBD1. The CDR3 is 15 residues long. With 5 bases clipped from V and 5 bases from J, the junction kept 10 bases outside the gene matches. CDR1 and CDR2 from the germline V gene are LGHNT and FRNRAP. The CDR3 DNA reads TGTGCTAGTGGTCCCGGACAGGGAGGTTCGGAGACCCAGTACTTC. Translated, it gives CASGPGQGGSETQYF.

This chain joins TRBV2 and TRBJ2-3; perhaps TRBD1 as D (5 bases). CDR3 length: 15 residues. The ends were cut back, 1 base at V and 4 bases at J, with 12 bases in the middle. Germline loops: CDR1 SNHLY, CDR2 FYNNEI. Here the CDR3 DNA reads TGTGCCAGCAGTGAAGGCCTTCCACAGGCAGATACGCAGTATTTT. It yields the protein CASSEGLPQADTQYF.